The source of this T cell receptor (beta chain) is a study of chemoradiotherapy in HPV16-positive cancers. Samples were taken several times over chemoradiotherapy. Clones were read by immunoSEQ multiplex PCR, and TCRdb kept only the in-frame ones, dropping some. Among some 70,000 clones listed, roughly 86% were seen once. The CDR3 loop spans 14 amino acids. V was cut by 5 bases and J by 5 bases, with 15 bases left in between. CDR1 is PRHDT and CDR2 is FYEKMQ in the germline V gene (reference sequence). The rearrangement uses TRBV13 and TRBJ2-5, with D possibly being TRBD1 (6 bases). The sequence came from a human donor with HPV-associated anogenital cancer. The source material was blood, sampled from a patient who underwent chemoradiotherapy. The CDR3 here is CASSNRVWEETQYF. The CDR3 region has the DNA TGTGCCAGCAGCAACAGGGTCTGGGAGGAGACCCAGTACTTC.